This TCR beta chain originates from a study of technical replicates of blood from a few donors. Profiling relied on immunoSEQ multiplex PCR, and the TCRdb table lists in-frame clones only, not all of them. Of more than 90,000 clones in the sample, approximately 95% were seen once. The CDR3 is made up of 14 amino acids. CDR1 and CDR2 from the germline V gene are SGHRS and YFSETQ. V lost 5 bases and J 0 bases, leaving 8 bases between the germline ends. The chain links TRBV5-1 to TRBJ2-2; D call uncertain. This TCR was sampled from a human donor in good health. Source material: T cells isolated from PBMCs. This CDR3 reads CASSLSPNTGELFF. The CDR3 nucleotides read TGCGCCAGCAGTCTGAGTCCGAACACCGGGGAGCTGTTTTTT.